This T cell receptor (beta chain) stems from a study of STAT5B mutations in CD4+ large granular lymphocyte leukemia. The CDR3 loop spans 15 amino acids. Trimming took 3 bases from V and 5 from J, leaving 16 bases between them. The germline CDR1 and CDR2 sequences are MGHRA and YSYEKL. Recruitment of CD4+ T-LGLL patients was in Padova, Helsinki and Shinshu. Using immunoSEQ multiplex PCR, the repertoire was profiled, and TCRdb retains in-frame clones only, with some absent. The sample consists of over 2,500 clones, less than 85% of them appearing once. As to this clone: Its antigen remains unidentified.

General study results and limits: Main leukemic clonotypes were patient-specific, but roughly 23% appeared at low frequency elsewhere. TRBV06-family usage was enriched in top patient clones (8/27) versus controls (2/35). Patient CD4-sorted repertoires stayed more clonal than healthy ones after leukemic-clone removal.

The sequenced sample consisted of PBMCs. The sequence derives from a woman aged 70 to 79 with CD4+ T-cell large granular lymphocyte leukemia. This rearrangement joins TRBV4-1 to TRBJ2-5, with D perhaps given as TRBD1 or TRBD2 (5 bases each). The CDR3 region is CASSQSTGRGETQYF. As DNA, the CDR3 is TGCGCCAGCAGCCAGTCGACGGGGCGAGGGGAGACCCAGTACTTC.